This TCR beta chain was captured in a study of identical twins. The study's findings and limits: A lower insertion count was a feature of abundant cord blood beta clonotypes, with no such feature in memory repertoires. The study found that models underestimated out-of-frame TCR alpha sharing in monozygotic twins.

With no exceptions, donors were healthy Caucasians. This clonotype was seen a few times. The target antigen is unknown. The CDR3 extends over 15 amino acids. Through template switching, a universal primer site was introduced, and the cDNA contained unique molecular identifiers. TCRdb fed the 5' RACE reads into MiXCR, producing one record per CDR3 protein. The top ten hold approximately 0.52% of the sample, which has around 480,000 distinct CDR3 sequences, 13% to 15% seen once. The same specimen was also included in a second study, on yellow fever vaccine responses in identical twins.

The TCR sequence derives from a woman between 18 and 30 years old in good health. The J gene is TRBJ2-7, the V gene TRBV21-1; the table's D gene call, TRBD1, was not cross checked with the DNA. TRBV21-1 is a known pseudogene. Sequencing input: CD4+ T cells sorted from blood. The CDR3 region is CASSIQQGWGLEQYF. The CDR3 DNA sequence: TGTGCCAGCAGCATTCAACAGGGATGGGGCCTCGAGCAGTACTTC.